What follows are 9 T cell receptor beta chains derived from one specimen sequenced in a study of T cells in narcolepsy. Profiled with immunoSEQ multiplex PCR; TCRdb holds only in-frame clones, not every one. In the table there are fewer than 35,000 clones, under 85% of which are singletons. Sequencing used CD45RA- memory CD4+ T cells from PBMCs. These receptors all come from a human donor with narcolepsy.

This clone was found once. The rearrangement links TRBV5-4 to TRBJ2-1; 9 bases align to TRBD2. V was clipped by 6 bases and J by 8 bases; unmatched bases: 15. CDR3 length: 16 residues. From germline, CDR1 is SGHNT and CDR2 YYREEE (reference sequence). This CDR3 is CASTLRRGGPGDEQFF. The CDR3 region has the DNA TGTGCCAGCACCCTTAGGCGGGGGGGGCCTGGGGATGAGCAGTTCTTC.

This clone showed up just once. This sequence joins TRBV19 and TRBJ2-7, with a tentative D call TRBD2 (6 bases). The CDR3 consists of 17 residues. The germline CDR1 and CDR2 sequences are LNHDA and SQIVND (reference sequence). Trimming cost V 4 bases and J 3 bases, with 22 bases left between them. The CDR3 region is CASSNLGRGARDYEQYF. In nucleotides, the CDR3 is TGTGCCAGTAGTAATTTGGGGCGCGGGGCCCGGGACTACGAGCAGTACTTC.

This clone turned up a few times. This rearrangement joins TRBV7-2 to TRBJ2-5; 9 bases are a match to TRBD2. V lost 0 bases, J lost 4 bases, and 3 bases stayed unmatched. Germline V lookup: CDR1 SGHTA, CDR2 FQGNSA. The CDR3 totals 15 residues. The CDR3: CASSLASGGLETQYF. CDR3 DNA: TGTGCCAGCAGCTTAGCTAGCGGGGGATTAGAGACCCAGTACTTC.

V gene TRBV2 combines with J gene TRBJ2-7; 7 bases are a match to TRBD2. Germline-derived CDR1 and CDR2 are SNHLY and FYNNEI. This CDR3 is built from 14 residues. V dropped 3 bases and J dropped 3; count of bases not matched to a gene: 5. The CDR3 DNA reads as TGTGCCAGCAGTGATCTTCTAGCGGTCTACGAGCAGTACTTC. This sequence encodes CASSDLLAVYEQYF.

The chain couples TRBV4-3 to TRBJ2-2; TRBD2 aligns across 11 bases. From germline, CDR1 is LGHNA and CDR2 YSLEER. The V segment lost 3 bases and the J segment 4 bases; nucleotides outside the gene matches: 10. The CDR3 is 18 amino acids. The CDR3 sequence is CASSHDTVGLAGTGELFF. In nucleotides, the CDR3 is TGCGCCAGCAGCCACGATACCGTAGGACTAGCGGGCACCGGGGAGCTGTTTTTT.

The count of this clone is one. V usage is TRBV5-1 and J usage is TRBJ2-3; 11 bases are a match to TRBD2. The V gene end was trimmed by 4 bases and the J gene end by 8 bases; junction bases not matched to a gene: 15. Per germline, CDR1 SGHRS and CDR2 YFSETQ. This CDR3 has 17 amino acids. The CDR3 loop reads CASSQQVAGGLAPTQYF. CDR3 DNA sequence: TGCGCCAGCAGCCAACAAGTAGCGGGGGGGCTAGCCCCTACGCAGTATTTT.

The chain couples TRBV5-5 to TRBJ1-5; D gene uncertain. The CDR3 is 17 residues long. The germline CDR1 and CDR2 sequences are SGHKS and YYEKEE (reference sequence). Trimming stripped 4 bases from V and 4 bases from J, with 21 bases between. CDR3 amino acids: CASSLGLGYGTNQPQHF. The CDR3 DNA sequence: TGTGCCAGCAGCCTGGGGTTAGGGTACGGAACTAATCAGCCCCAGCATTTT.

The rearrangement joins TRBV7-9 to TRBJ1-2, with D possibly TRBD1 on 5 matching bases. This CDR3 has 13 residues. V was trimmed by 1 base and J by 8 bases, leaving 11 bases between them. CDR1 and CDR2 from the germline V gene are SEHNR and FQNEAQ (reference sequence). The CDR3 protein is CASSLETAEGYTF. The CDR3 coding sequence is TGTGCCAGCAGCTTAGAGACAGCGGAAGGCTACACCTTC.

A few counts support this clone. This rearrangement joins TRBV5-1 to TRBJ2-7; 10 bases match TRBD1. Germline V gene data show CDR1 as SGHRS and CDR2 as YFSETQ. This CDR3 spans 16 amino acids. Germline trimming cut 2 bases from V and 4 bases from J; bases unmatched to any gene: 9. This CDR3 is CASSLGVGTGVYEQYF. Here the CDR3 DNA reads TGCGCCAGCAGCTTAGGGGTGGGGACAGGGGTATACGAGCAGTACTTC.